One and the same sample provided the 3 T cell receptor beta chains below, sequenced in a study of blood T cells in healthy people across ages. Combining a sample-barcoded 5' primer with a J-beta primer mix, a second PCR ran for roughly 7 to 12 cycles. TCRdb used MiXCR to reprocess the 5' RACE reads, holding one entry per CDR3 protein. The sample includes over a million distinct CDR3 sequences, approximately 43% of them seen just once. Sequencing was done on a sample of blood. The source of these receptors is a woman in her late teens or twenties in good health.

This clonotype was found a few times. DNA of the CDR3: TGCAGCGTTCGGGGTCCCCAGAGCGGGCAGTACTTC. Translated: CSVRGPQSGQYF. This chain uses TRBV29-1 with TRBJ2-7; D may be TRBD2 (5 bases). The CDR3 length is 12 residues. Trimming removed 5 bases from V and 9 bases from J, with 17 bases in between. The germline V gene encodes CDR1 SQVTM and CDR2 ANQGSEA.

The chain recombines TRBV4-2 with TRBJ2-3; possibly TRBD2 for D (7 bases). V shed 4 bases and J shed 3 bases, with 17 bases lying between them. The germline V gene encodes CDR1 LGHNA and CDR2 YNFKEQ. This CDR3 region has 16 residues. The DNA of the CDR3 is TGTGCCAGCAGCCTACAGGGAGGGAGTTCGACAGATACGCAGTATTTT. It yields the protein CASSLQGGSSTDTQYF.

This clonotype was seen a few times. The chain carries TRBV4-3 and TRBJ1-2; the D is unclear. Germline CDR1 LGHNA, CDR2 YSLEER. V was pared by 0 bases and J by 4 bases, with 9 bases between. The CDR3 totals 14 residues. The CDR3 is CASSQDRSSYGYTF. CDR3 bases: TGCGCCAGCAGCCAAGATCGGAGCAGCTATGGCTACACCTTC.